This TCR beta chain is from a study of blood T cells in healthy people across ages. Study-wide findings and caveats: The study found TCR beta diversity correlated strongly with naive T cell percentage.

Germline V gene data show CDR1 as DFQATT and CDR2 as SNEGSKA (reference sequence). The CDR3 contains 17 residues. The V end lost 5 bases, the J end lost 0 bases, and 21 bases lay between the germline ends. As to this clonotype: What it binds is not known.

Using a J-beta primer mix together with a sample-barcoded 5' primer, a second PCR was run for roughly 6 to 12 cycles. From the 5' RACE reads, TCRdb called clonotypes with MiXCR, one entry per CDR3 protein. The repertoire has about 1.6 million distinct CDR3 sequences, roughly a third of them found once; the top ten carry 10% to 12%. This receptor was identified in a woman in her 30s in good health. This rearrangement joins TRBV20-1 to TRBJ2-3; a weak D match, TRBD2 (7 bases). Sequencing input: blood. CDR3 sequence reads: CSAYGGQGLFSTDTQYF. The CDR3 DNA is TGCAGTGCTTACGGGGGGCAGGGACTATTTAGCACAGATACGCAGTATTTT.